These 19 T cell receptor beta chains were sequenced from one sample in a study of blood T cell repertoires in COVID-19. Some clones are missing from TCRdb's copy, which holds only in-frame ones; the method was immunoSEQ multiplex PCR. Of some 240,000 clones in the sample, about 88% were seen once. The sequenced sample was PBMCs or T cells enriched from blood (not recorded which). These receptors were taken from a woman aged 45-60 years who had been exposed to COVID-19.

The chain joins TRBV6-5 to TRBJ2-2, with 9 bases lining up with TRBD2. The J segment lost 7 bases and the V segment lost 0 bases, leaving 3 bases of the junction unmatched. The CDR3 has 15 amino acids. The germline V gene encodes CDR1 MNHEY and CDR2 SVGAGI. CDR3 in DNA: TGTGCCAGCAGTTACTCGCGGGGGGGCGGCGGGGAGCTGTTTTTT. It translates to CASSYSRGGGGELFF.

The chain is built from TRBV7-8 and TRBJ2-3; D is possibly TRBD2 (7 bases). The CDR3 runs to 16 residues. The V gene's germline CDR1 is SGHVS and CDR2 FQNEAQ. Deletions cut 7 bases from V and 1 base from J, with 18 bases between. CDR3 residues: CASTIGGGGRTDTQYF. CDR3 sequence (DNA): TGTGCCAGCACAATAGGAGGCGGGGGCCGCACAGATACGCAGTATTTT.

The rearrangement joins TRBV6-5 to TRBJ2-7; a possible D gene is TRBD2 (6 bases). Germline V gene data show CDR1 as MNHEY and CDR2 as SVGAGI. Trimming shortened V by 0 bases and J by 0 bases, and 12 bases separated the two germline ends. This CDR3 is 16 amino acids long. CDR3 nucleotide sequence: TGTGCCAGCAGTTACTCCCTAGCGAGGAGCTCCTACGAGCAGTACTTC. Its translation is CASSYSLARSSYEQYF.

J is TRBJ2-3 and V is TRBV7-6; TRBD2 matches at 7 bases. J lost 0 bases, V lost 1 base, and 4 bases had no gene match. CDR3 length: 16 residues. Germline V gives CDR1 SGHVS, CDR2 FNYEAQ. The CDR3 DNA follows: TGTGCCAGCAGCTTAGAGGGGCGGGGGAGCACAGATACGCAGTATTTT. This translates into CASSLEGRGSTDTQYF.

The gene calls are TRBV2 and TRBJ2-5, with TRBD2 as a possible D gene (6 bases). Trimming removed 2 bases at V and 4 bases at J, with 11 bases between. The CDR3 is 14 residues long. CDR1 SNHLY and CDR2 FYNNEI come from the germline V gene. The DNA of the CDR3 is TGTGCCAGCAGTGAATTTGGGGGAGGAGAGACCCAGTACTTC. As protein: CASSEFGGGETQYF.

This chain links TRBV10-3 with TRBJ2-7; 7 bases map to TRBD2. This CDR3 has 12 residues. J lost 1 base, V lost 8 bases, and 2 bases had no gene match. Germline V gene data show CDR1 as ENHRY and CDR2 as SYGVKD. The CDR3 coding sequence is TGTGCCATCGGGGGGGATTCCTACGAGCAGTACTTC. The encoded protein is CAIGGDSYEQYF.

The CDR3 sequence: CASSFLGVNYGYTF. CDR3 in DNA: TGTGCCAGCAGTTTCCTAGGGGTTAACTATGGCTACACCTTC. This chain uses TRBV27 with TRBJ1-2; D is perhaps TRBD1 (5 bases). The germline V gene encodes CDR1 MNHEY and CDR2 SMNVEV (reference sequence). The CDR3 consists of 14 residues. The V and J ends lost 3 bases and 1 base respectively, with 9 bases between them.

This sequence joins TRBV7-9 and TRBJ2-2, with D uncertain. CDR3 size: 12 residues. Trimming shortened V by 2 bases and J by 8 bases, and 6 bases separated the two germline ends. Germline lookup yields CDR1 SEHNR and CDR2 FQNEAQ (reference sequence). CDR3 residues: CASSLSRGELFF. Here the CDR3 DNA reads TGTGCCAGCAGCTTATCGAGGGGGGAGCTGTTTTTT.

This clone was observed a single time. The genes are TRBV14 and TRBJ1-1; tentatively, D is TRBD1 (5 bases). This CDR3 region has 15 residues. V lost 0 bases, J lost 1 base, and 9 bases lay in between. In germline, CDR1 is SGHDN, CDR2 FVKESK. The CDR3 sequence is CASSQELGGNTEAFF. CDR3 nucleotide sequence: TGTGCCAGCAGCCAAGAATTGGGGGGGAACACTGAAGCTTTCTTT.

The rearrangement joins TRBV7-2 to TRBJ2-1, with a weak D call TRBD2 (6 bases). The CDR3 covers 16 residues. Germline V CDR1 and CDR2: SGHTA, FQGNSA. V lost 2 bases and J 5 bases, leaving 16 bases between the germline ends. The DNA of the CDR3 is TGTGCCAGCAGCTTAAGGGCGGGACTTACCAACAATGAGCAGTTCTTC. This codes for CASSLRAGLTNNEQFF.

This clone appeared a few times. The chain combines TRBV5-1 with TRBJ2-7; D is perhaps TRBD1 (5 bases). This CDR3 is 12 amino acids long. Between the trimmed V and J ends, which lost 4 bases and 3 bases, there was a span of 8 bases. Germline CDR1 and CDR2: SGHRS and YFSETQ. CDR3 residues: CASSQDSYEQYF. As DNA, the CDR3 is TGCGCCAGCAGCCAAGACAGCTACGAGCAGTACTTC. The full variable domain, rest sourced from reference TRBV5-1 and TRBJ2-7, is KAGVTQTPRYLIKTRGQQVTLSCSPISGHRSVSWYQQTPGQGLQFLFEYFSETQRNKGNFPGRFSGRQFSNSRSEMNVSTLELGDSALYLCASSQDSYEQYFGPGTRLTVT.

This clone occurred a few times. DNA of the CDR3: TGTGCCACCATACCGGGACAGGGAGACTATGGCTACACCTTC. It is translated as CATIPGQGDYGYTF. The chain is built from TRBV7-2 and TRBJ1-2; 9 bases are shared with TRBD1. Germline V gives CDR1 SGHTA, CDR2 FQGNSA. After removal of 10 bases from V and 3 bases from J, the junction contained 9 bases not matched to a gene. The length of the CDR3 is 14 residues. Full variable domain (remainder filled in from reference TRBV7-2 and TRBJ1-2): GAGVSQSPSNKVTEKGKDVELRCDPISGHTALYWYRQSLGQGLEFLIYFQGNSAPDKSGLPSDRFSAERTGGSVSTLTIQRTQQEDSAVYLCATIPGQGDYGYTFGSGTRLTVV.

The chain has TRBV27 and TRBJ2-4; possible D gene TRBD1, 5 bases. This CDR3 contains 12 residues. Germline V gene data show CDR1 as MNHEY and CDR2 as SMNVEV (reference sequence). With 3 bases removed from V and 15 bases from J, the gap between germline ends came to 15 bases. The CDR3 region has the DNA TGTGCCAGCAGTTTGAAAGGGGTCACTTGGTACTTC. As protein: CASSLKGVTWYF.

The chain uses TRBV4-2 and TRBJ2-3; 8 positions match TRBD2. The CDR3 sequence is 16 residues long. The germline V gene encodes CDR1 LGHNA and CDR2 YNFKEQ. V gave up 0 bases and J gave up 1 base; unmatched junction bases: 3. The CDR3 region is CASSQDWRGGTDTQYF. The CDR3 bases are TGTGCCAGCAGCCAAGATTGGCGGGGGGGCACAGATACGCAGTATTTT.

This sequence joins TRBV6-2 or TRBV6-3 and TRBJ2-2, with 8 nucleotides matching TRBD2. Per the germline V gene, CDR1 is MNHEY and CDR2 is SVGEGT. The CDR3 runs 17 residues. V shed 5 bases and J 3 bases; nucleotides not matched to a gene: 11. The DNA of the CDR3 is TGTGCCAGCAGTCATTCCCCCGGGACTAGGTACACCGGGGAGCTGTTTTTT. As protein: CASSHSPGTRYTGELFF.

The V and J genes are TRBV27 and TRBJ1-6; tentatively, D is TRBD1 (6 bases). V lost 7 bases to trimming and J lost 6 bases, with 13 bases between them. The CDR3 spans 14 residues. CDR1 and CDR2 (germline): MNHEY, SMNVEV (reference sequence). As DNA, the CDR3 is TGTGCCAGCAAGGGCCAACAGGGTAATTCACCCCTCCACTTT. This codes for CASKGQQGNSPLHF.

This clone was seen once. The chain employs TRBV6-5 and TRBJ1-2, with no clear D. CDR3 length equals 13 residues. Germline V CDR1 and CDR2: MNHEY, SVGAGI. V shed 6 bases and J shed 6 bases, with 14 bases lying between them. The CDR3 nucleotides are TGTGCCAGCAGCGTTGGGCCTAGCGATGGCTACACCTTC. It specifies CASSVGPSDGYTF.

The J gene is TRBJ1-3, the V gene TRBV9, with 7 nucleotides matching TRBD1. V lost 3 bases and J lost 3; bases outside the gene matches: 9. The germline CDR1 and CDR2 sequences are SGDLS and YYNGEE. There are 16 residues in the CDR3. CDR3: CASSGYRGSSGNTIYF. The CDR3 DNA follows: TGTGCCAGCAGCGGATACAGGGGTTCTAGTGGAAACACCATATATTTT.

V gene TRBV11-2 combines with J gene TRBJ1-6; possibly TRBD1 for D (6 bases). V was trimmed by 5 bases and J by 8 bases, leaving 16 bases between them. The CDR3 extends over 15 amino acids. The germline V gene encodes CDR1 SGHAT and CDR2 FQNNGV. The CDR3 nucleotides are TGTGCCAGCAGCGTACTCAGGGGAGCGGATTCACCCCTCCACTTT. Protein: CASSVLRGADSPLHF.